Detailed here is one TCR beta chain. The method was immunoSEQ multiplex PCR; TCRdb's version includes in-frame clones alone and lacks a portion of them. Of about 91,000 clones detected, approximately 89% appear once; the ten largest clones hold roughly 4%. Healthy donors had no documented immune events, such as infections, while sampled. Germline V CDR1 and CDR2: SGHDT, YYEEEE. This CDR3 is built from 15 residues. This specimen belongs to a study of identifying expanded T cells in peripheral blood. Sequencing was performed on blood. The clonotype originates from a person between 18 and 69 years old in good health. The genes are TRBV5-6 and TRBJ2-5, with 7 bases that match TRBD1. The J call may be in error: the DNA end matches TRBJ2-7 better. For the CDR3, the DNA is TGTGCCAGCAGCTTGGACAGGACAGGAGCTGACGAGCAGTACTTC. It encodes CASSLDRTGADEQYF.